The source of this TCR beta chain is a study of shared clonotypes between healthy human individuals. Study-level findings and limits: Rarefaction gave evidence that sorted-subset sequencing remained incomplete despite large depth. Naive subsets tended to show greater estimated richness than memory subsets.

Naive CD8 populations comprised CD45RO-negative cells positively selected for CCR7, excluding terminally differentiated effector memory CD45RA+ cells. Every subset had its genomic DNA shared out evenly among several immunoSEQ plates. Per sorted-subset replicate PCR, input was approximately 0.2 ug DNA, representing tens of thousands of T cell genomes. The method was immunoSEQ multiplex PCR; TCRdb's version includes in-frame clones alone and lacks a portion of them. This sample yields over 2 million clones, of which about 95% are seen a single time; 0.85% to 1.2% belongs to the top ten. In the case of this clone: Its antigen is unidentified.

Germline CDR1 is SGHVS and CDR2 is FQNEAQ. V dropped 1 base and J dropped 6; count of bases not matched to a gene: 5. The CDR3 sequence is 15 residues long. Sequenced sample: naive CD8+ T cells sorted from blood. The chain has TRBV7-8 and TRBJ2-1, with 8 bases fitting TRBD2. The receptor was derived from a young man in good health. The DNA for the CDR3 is TGTGCCAGCAGCTTAGTAGCGGGGTCTGGCAATGAGCAGTTCTTC. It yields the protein CASSLVAGSGNEQFF.